Each of the 19 T cell receptor beta chains below was sequenced from the same sample in a study of OX40 agonist ivuxolimab in advanced cancers. Here immunoSEQ multiplex PCR was the method, and the copy in TCRdb shows in-frame clones only, minus some. Counted here are 52,000 or so clones, roughly 87% occurring once; the ten biggest clones make up approximately 10%. The sequences come from CD4+ or CD8+ T cells sorted from blood, collected in a trial of the OX40 agonist ivuxolimab. The receptors derive from an adult with an advanced solid tumor such as melanoma, head and neck, liver or kidney cancer.

V usage is TRBV27 and J usage is TRBJ1-5, with 9 bases fitting TRBD1. The CDR3 loop spans 14 amino acids. Germline V gene sequence: CDR1 MNHEY, CDR2 SMNVEV (reference sequence). The trim removed 5 bases at V and 4 bases at J, leaving 3 bases unmatched. The CDR3 spells CASSIDRGNQPQHF. The CDR3, as DNA: TGTGCCAGCAGTATAGACAGGGGGAATCAGCCCCAGCATTTT.

This clone was observed a few times. The chain is built from TRBV4-3 and TRBJ2-1; D is ambiguous. Per the germline V gene, CDR1 is LGHNA and CDR2 is YSLEER. V shed 0 bases and J shed 5 bases, with 14 bases lying between them. The CDR3 runs to 16 residues. CDR3: CASSQDPPKPNNEQFF. The CDR3 DNA follows: TGCGCCAGCAGCCAAGATCCCCCGAAACCGAACAATGAGCAGTTCTTC.

The chain has TRBV13 and TRBJ2-1; D perhaps matches TRBD2 (5 bases). Looked up from germline, CDR1 is PRHDT and CDR2 is FYEKMQ (reference sequence). The V and J ends lost 5 bases and 8 bases respectively, with 13 bases between them. The CDR3 consists of 13 residues. CDR3: CASSTLEGDEQFF. The CDR3 nucleotides read TGTGCCAGCAGCACCTTAGAGGGCGATGAGCAGTTCTTC.

The V and J genes are TRBV5-1 and TRBJ2-1; 10 bases are shared with TRBD1. This CDR3 region has 16 residues. The V gene end was trimmed by 6 bases and the J gene end by 2 bases; junction bases not matched to a gene: 8. Germline CDR1 is SGHRS and CDR2 is YFSETQ. The CDR3 DNA is TGCGCCAGCACGACGGGGACAGGGGAAGCCTACAATGAGCAGTTCTTC. This gives the protein CASTTGTGEAYNEQFF.

The chain combines TRBV28 with TRBJ2-6; the D is unclear. Germline V gene lookup returns CDR1 MDHEN and CDR2 SYDVKM. This CDR3 contains 18 residues. V was clipped by 7 bases and J by 0 bases, with 19 bases between them. The CDR3 sequence: CASTLTPSVLSGANVLTF. The CDR3 coding sequence is TGTGCCAGCACCCTGACTCCCAGCGTACTCTCTGGGGCCAACGTCCTGACTTTC.

The chain has TRBV29-1 and TRBJ2-7, with TRBD2 identical over 7 bases. Germline CDR1 is SQVTM and CDR2 is ANQGSEA. With 4 bases clipped from V and 7 bases from J, the junction kept 7 bases outside the gene matches. The CDR3 is 12 residues long. CDR3 region: CSVVAGVGEQYF. The CDR3 bases are TGCAGCGTTGTGGCGGGAGTGGGGGAGCAGTACTTC.

In DNA form, the CDR3 reads TGTGCCAGCAGCGTAGAATTGGGGGTTCCGTACCAAGAGACCCAGTACTTC. Amino acids: CASSVELGVPYQETQYF. The rearrangement joins TRBV9 to TRBJ2-5, with D perhaps assigned TRBD1 or TRBD2 (5 bases each). The V end lost 0 bases, the J end lost 0 bases, and 15 bases lay between the germline ends. Germline V gene data show CDR1 as SGDLS and CDR2 as YYNGEE. This CDR3 contains 17 residues.

The DNA for the CDR3 is TGTGCCAGCAGCCGAGCCTATAGCACAGATACGCAGTATTTT. Protein product: CASSRAYSTDTQYF. The rearrangement joins TRBV7-2 to TRBJ2-3; D call uncertain. Trimming took off 5 bases at V and 0 bases at J, with 9 bases between the two ends. The CDR3 contains 14 residues. Germline values: CDR1 SGHTA, CDR2 FQGNSA.

The rearrangement links TRBV11-2 to TRBJ2-3; D might be TRBD1 or TRBD2, each matching 5 bases. The CDR3 spans 16 residues. CDR1 SGHAT and CDR2 FQNNGV come from the germline V gene. V dropped 0 bases and J dropped 4 bases, with 14 bases sitting between them. CDR3 in amino acids: CASSLEVSLGADTQYF. The CDR3 DNA reads as TGTGCCAGCAGCTTAGAGGTTAGCTTGGGGGCAGATACGCAGTATTTT.

This clone qualifies as medium-sized. The genes are TRBV5-1 and TRBJ2-1; TRBD2 aligns across 9 bases. Germline-derived CDR1 and CDR2 are SGHRS and YFSETQ. V lost 5 bases to trimming and J lost 5 bases; unmatched junction nucleotides: 8. The CDR3 runs to 15 residues. The CDR3 DNA reads as TGCGCCAGCAGTACGAGTAGCGGGAGTCACAATGAGCAGTTCTTC. It encodes CASSTSSGSHNEQFF.

The chain combines TRBV5-1 with TRBJ2-1; TRBD2 matches at 7 bases. The CDR3 contains 12 residues. Germline V gives CDR1 SGHRS, CDR2 YFSETQ. The junction had 5 bases not matched to a gene; V was cut back by 5 bases and J by 9 bases. CDR3 nucleotides: TGCGCCAGCAGACCCAGCGGGGTTGAGCAGTTCTTC. Translated, it gives CASRPSGVEQFF.

This rearrangement joins TRBV25-1 to TRBJ2-1; TRBD2 agrees at 8 bases. The CDR3 loop spans 10 amino acids. Per the germline V gene, CDR1 is MGHDK and CDR2 is SYGVNS. V was pared by 6 bases and J by 13 bases, with 2 bases of the junction left unmatched. This chain's CDR3 is CASRGLVQFF. The DNA for the CDR3 is TGTGCCAGCAGGGGACTAGTTCAGTTCTTC.

The chain links TRBV10-3 to TRBJ2-4; D possibly corresponds to TRBD2 (5 bases). This CDR3 contains 15 residues. Trimming left V 3 bases short and J 11 bases short, with 20 bases between. Germline loops: CDR1 ENHRY, CDR2 SYGVKD. The chain's CDR3 is CAISDWAQESGVQYF. The CDR3 nucleotides are TGTGCCATCAGTGATTGGGCGCAGGAGTCCGGGGTTCAGTACTTC.

The J gene is TRBJ1-1, the V gene TRBV6-5; D gene ambiguous. Germline CDR1 reads MNHEY; CDR2 reads SVGAGI. This CDR3 region has 13 residues. The germline V and J ends were trimmed by 5 bases and 0 bases, with 7 bases remaining between them. The CDR3 spells CASSLQVNTEAFF. For the CDR3, the DNA is TGTGCCAGCAGTCTTCAGGTGAACACTGAAGCTTTCTTT.

A single count supports this clone. V usage is TRBV19 and J usage is TRBJ2-1; 8 bases align to TRBD2. Per the germline V gene, CDR1 is LNHDA and CDR2 is SQIVND (reference sequence). This CDR3 is built from 15 residues. Trimming took 4 bases from V and 0 from J; bases not matched to a gene: 2. The CDR3 sequence: CASSTGTSSYNEQFF. For the CDR3, the DNA is TGTGCCAGTAGTACCGGGACTAGCTCCTACAATGAGCAGTTCTTC.

V usage is TRBV2 and J usage is TRBJ1-2, with D possibly TRBD1 on 5 matching bases. In germline, CDR1 is SNHLY, CDR2 FYNNEI. V lost 11 bases and J lost 4, with 11 bases in between. CDR3 size: 11 residues. In DNA, the CDR3 is TGTGCCCCCGAAGGGGTCTATGGCTACACCTTC. Its protein is CAPEGVYGYTF.

The chain combines TRBV5-6 with TRBJ1-2; TRBD1 matches 9 bases. The CDR3 extends over 15 amino acids. After removal of 6 bases from V and 1 base from J, the junction contained 7 bases not matched to a gene. Per germline, CDR1 SGHDT and CDR2 YYEEEE. CDR3 sequence (DNA): TGTGCCAGCATCTGGACAGGGGACTATAACTATGGCTACACCTTC. Translated, it gives CASIWTGDYNYGYTF.

CDR3 residues: CASSLSGEYGYTF. CDR3 DNA: TGCGCCAGCAGCTTATCAGGGGAGTATGGCTACACCTTC. This sequence joins TRBV5-1 and TRBJ1-2; the D gene is possibly TRBD1 (6 bases). V lost 2 bases and J 5 bases, leaving 10 bases between the germline ends. Germline CDR1 SGHRS, CDR2 YFSETQ. The CDR3 covers 13 residues.

V is TRBV6-5 and J is TRBJ2-5; no firm D call. V lost 7 bases and J lost 4, with 13 bases in between. CDR1 is MNHEY and CDR2 is SVGAGI in the germline V gene. The CDR3 is made up of 13 amino acids. This chain's CDR3 is CASTQTWTETQYF. As DNA, the CDR3 is TGTGCCAGCACCCAGACCTGGACAGAGACCCAGTACTTC.